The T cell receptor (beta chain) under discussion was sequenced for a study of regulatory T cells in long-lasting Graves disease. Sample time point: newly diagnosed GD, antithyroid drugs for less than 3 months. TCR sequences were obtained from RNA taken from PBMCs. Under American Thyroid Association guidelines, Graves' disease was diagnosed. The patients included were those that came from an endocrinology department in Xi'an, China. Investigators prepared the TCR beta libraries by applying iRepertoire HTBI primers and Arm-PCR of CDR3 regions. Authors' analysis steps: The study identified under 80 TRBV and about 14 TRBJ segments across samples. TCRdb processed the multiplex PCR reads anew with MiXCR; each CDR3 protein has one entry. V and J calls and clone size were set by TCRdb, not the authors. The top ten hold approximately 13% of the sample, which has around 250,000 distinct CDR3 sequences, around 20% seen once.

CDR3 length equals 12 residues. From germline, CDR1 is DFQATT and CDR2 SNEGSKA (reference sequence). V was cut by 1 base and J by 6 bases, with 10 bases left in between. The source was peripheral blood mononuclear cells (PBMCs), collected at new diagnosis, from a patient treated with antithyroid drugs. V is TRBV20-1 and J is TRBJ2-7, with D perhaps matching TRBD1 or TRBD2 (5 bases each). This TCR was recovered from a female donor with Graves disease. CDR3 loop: CSARGQGAEQYF. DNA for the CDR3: TGCAGTGCTAGAGGGCAGGGAGCCGAGCAGTACTTC.